Below are 25 T cell receptor beta chains sequenced from a single sample in a study of CD8+ T cells in alopecia areata. Treatment described: oral pan-JAK inhibitor, 5-10 mg twice daily. Following extraction, RNA underwent reverse transcription to cDNA, which served as the sequencing template. Sequencing used immunoSEQ multiplex PCR; TCRdb keeps in-frame clones, though not all of them. The table shows 150,000 to 200,000 clones, with 58% occurring only once. The source was CD4+ T cells sorted from blood, collected at week 24, from a patient treated with tofacitinib. The receptors derive from a human donor with alopecia areata.

V and J are TRBV2 and TRBJ1-1; D is ambiguous. Per the germline V gene, CDR1 is SNHLY and CDR2 is FYNNEI. This CDR3 is 15 amino acids long. V lost 1 base and J 2 bases, leaving 11 bases between the germline ends. The CDR3 DNA reads TGTGCCAGCAGTGAAGGAAGGTTATCAAACACTGAAGCTTTCTTT. Translation gives CASSEGRLSNTEAFF.

V usage is TRBV5-6 and J usage is TRBJ1-2; 9 bases are a match to TRBD1. This CDR3 contains 14 residues. CDR1 SGHDT and CDR2 YYEEEE come from the germline V gene. J gave up 4 bases and V 0 bases, and 1 base lay outside the gene matches. CDR3: CASSLGQGVYGYTF. The CDR3 bases are TGTGCCAGCAGCTTGGGACAGGGGGTCTATGGCTACACCTTC.

The chain recombines TRBV13 with TRBJ2-3, with D uncertain. V was pared by 1 base and J by 13 bases, with 24 bases between. The CDR3 is 16 residues long. Germline V gives CDR1 PRHDT, CDR2 FYEKMQ (reference sequence). The CDR3 loop reads CASSLEGATFRAREYF. The CDR3 bases are TGTGCCAGCAGCTTAGAGGGTGCGACCTTCCGAGCTAGGGAGTATTTT.

The chain has TRBV7-2 and TRBJ2-3; 8 bases are a match to TRBD2. Germline V gene sequence: CDR1 SGHTA, CDR2 FQGNSA. The CDR3 runs 16 residues. The J segment lost 5 bases and the V segment lost 1 base, leaving 8 bases of the junction unmatched. The CDR3: CASSLGAAGVQDTQYF. CDR3 coding DNA: TGTGCCAGCAGCTTAGGCGCAGCGGGAGTTCAAGATACGCAGTATTTT.

The gene calls are TRBV7-3 and TRBJ2-3; D perhaps matches TRBD2 (5 bases). Germline V gene sequence: CDR1 SGHTA, CDR2 FQGTGA. The germline V and J ends were trimmed by 2 bases and 0 bases, with 9 bases remaining between them. The length of the CDR3 is 15 residues. In DNA, the CDR3 is TGTGCCAGCAGCTTATCGCTAGCTAGCACAGATACGCAGTATTTT. It codes for CASSLSLASTDTQYF.

This clone was counted a few times. This chain links TRBV5-4 with TRBJ1-2; 8 bases match TRBD1. Germline assignment: CDR1 SGHNT and CDR2 YYREEE (reference sequence). Germline trimming cut 4 bases from V and 4 bases from J; bases unmatched to any gene: 6. This CDR3 is built from 14 residues. The CDR3 nucleotides read TGTGCCAGCAGCAGCCCTGACAGGGGCTATGGCTACACCTTC. Encoded protein: CASSSPDRGYGYTF.

The CDR3 spells CASSEMTGTRGDYGYTF. DNA of the CDR3: TGTGCCAGCAGCGAAATGACAGGGACGCGAGGTGACTATGGCTACACCTTC. The chain uses TRBV5-6 and TRBJ1-2; 7 positions match TRBD1. Germline V gene lookup returns CDR1 SGHDT and CDR2 YYEEEE. The CDR3 has 17 amino acids. V shed 4 bases and J 3 bases; nucleotides not matched to a gene: 15.

V gene TRBV29-1 combines with J gene TRBJ1-5; D not certain. V was trimmed by 2 bases and J by 0 bases, leaving 14 bases between them. CDR1 is SQVTM, CDR2 ANQGSEA, per germline. The CDR3 covers 16 residues. DNA for the CDR3: TGCAGCGTTGAAAGATGGCGGAAGTATAGCAATCAGCCCCAGCATTTT. Its protein product is CSVERWRKYSNQPQHF.

This clone has only one observation. Mismatch with germline at one junction end may stem from a read error. CDR3 nucleotide sequence: TGTGCCAGCAGTCGACAGGACGAGGAGTACTTC. Its translation is CASSRQDEEYF. This chain joins TRBV27 and TRBJ2-7; the D gene is possibly TRBD1 (6 bases). The V gene's germline CDR1 is MNHEY and CDR2 SMNVEV (reference sequence). CDR3 length: 11 amino acids.

The chain is built from TRBV7-2 and TRBJ1-6; a weak D match, TRBD1 (6 bases). The germline CDR1 and CDR2 sequences are SGHTA and FQGNSA. CDR3 length equals 16 residues. Trimming took 5 bases from V and 10 from J, leaving 21 bases between them. In DNA, the CDR3 is TGTGCCAGCAGCCCTACTAGAACGGGGACATCATCACCCCTCCACTTT. Amino acid sequence: CASSPTRTGTSSPLHF.

The chain couples TRBV6-1 to TRBJ1-1; 9 bases match TRBD1. The CDR3 is 15 residues long. Germline V gene sequence: CDR1 MNHNS, CDR2 SASEGT. V was pared by 5 bases and J by 7 bases, with 11 bases of the junction left unmatched. The CDR3 nucleotides read TGTGCCAGCAGTTTCACAGGGGGCGCGGATGGTGAAGCTTTCTTT. This translates into CASSFTGGADGEAFF.

This chain's CDR3 is CAWTSGNANEQFF. DNA of the CDR3: TGTGCCTGGACTAGCGGGAACGCGAATGAGCAGTTCTTC. The chain joins TRBV30 to TRBJ2-1; 9 bases map to TRBD2. Germline lookup yields CDR1 GTSNPN and CDR2 SVGIG (reference sequence). This CDR3 comprises 13 residues. With V trimmed by 4 bases and J by 7 bases, 5 bases remained unmatched.

The chain combines TRBV2 with TRBJ2-3; D is uncertain. This CDR3 spans 11 amino acids. From germline, CDR1 is SNHLY and CDR2 FYNNEI. Trimming stripped 6 bases from V and 6 bases from J, with 7 bases between. The CDR3 region has the DNA TGTGCCAGCAGAGCAGTGGATACGCAGTATTTT. Its protein product is CASRAVDTQYF.

V usage is TRBV30 and J usage is TRBJ2-1, with D possibly matching TRBD2 (6 bases). Germline V lookup: CDR1 GTSNPN, CDR2 SVGIG (reference sequence). CDR3 length: 14 amino acids. Trimming stripped 8 bases from V and 10 bases from J, with 24 bases between. The CDR3 is CAASAIAAHREQFF. CDR3 nucleotide sequence: TGTGCCGCCTCAGCTATAGCGGCGCATAGGGAGCAGTTCTTC. Full variable domain (outside the CDR3, taken from reference TRBV30 and TRBJ2-1): SQTIHQWPATLVQPVGSPLSLECTVEGTSNPNLYWYRQAAGRGLQLLFYSVGIGQISSEVPQNLSASRPQDRQFILSSKKLLLSDSGFYLCAASAIAAHREQFFGPGTRLTVL.

J is TRBJ2-5 and V is TRBV29-1, with D perhaps matching TRBD1 (6 bases). The CDR3 loop spans 13 amino acids. Germline values: CDR1 SQVTM, CDR2 ANQGSEA. V was shortened by 6 bases and J by 4 bases, with 15 bases between the two germline ends. The CDR3 DNA is TGCAGCGTACCGGTAGGGGGTACAGAGACCCAGTACTTC. Translating gives CSVPVGGTETQYF.

V gene TRBV4-3 combines with J gene TRBJ1-2; 7 bases match TRBD1. CDR1 LGHNA and CDR2 YSLEER come from the germline V gene. The CDR3 covers 16 residues. The V and J ends lost 0 bases and 7 bases, in that order; junction bases with no gene match: 11. CDR3 sequence (DNA): TGCGCCAGCAGCCAAGAACAGGGGCGGCCCGCCTCTGGCTACACCTTC. This encodes CASSQEQGRPASGYTF.

The V gene is TRBV5-1, the J gene TRBJ1-1, with TRBD1 matching over 9 bases. The CDR3 has 15 amino acids. The junction had 10 bases not matched to a gene; V was cut back by 3 bases and J by 7 bases. CDR1 SGHRS and CDR2 YFSETQ come from the germline V gene. The CDR3 sequence: CASSYSGTGISEAFF. DNA of the CDR3: TGCGCCAGCAGCTACTCCGGGACAGGGATTAGTGAAGCTTTCTTT. The variable domain in full, completed from reference TRBV5-1 and TRBJ1-1, reads KAGVTQTPRYLIKTRGQQVTLSCSPISGHRSVSWYQQTPGQGLQFLFEYFSETQRNKGNFPGRFSGRQFSNSRSEMNVSTLELGDSALYLCASSYSGTGISEAFFGQGTRLTVV.

This chain uses TRBV5-1 with TRBJ1-2; TRBD1 matches at 8 bases. Per germline, CDR1 SGHRS and CDR2 YFSETQ. Trimming cost V 4 bases and J 1 base; bases outside gene matches: 12. This CDR3 is built from 17 residues. CDR3 DNA: TGCGCCAGCAGCCCTGGGACAGGAGGAAGGGGTAACTATGGCTACACCTTC. Protein product: CASSPGTGGRGNYGYTF. Filled out from reference TRBV5-1 and TRBJ1-2, the complete variable domain reads KAGVTQTPRYLIKTRGQQVTLSCSPISGHRSVSWYQQTPGQGLQFLFEYFSETQRNKGNFPGRFSGRQFSNSRSEMNVSTLELGDSALYLCASSPGTGGRGNYGYTFGSGTRLTVV.

The sample holds a few counts of this clone. The J gene is TRBJ2-6, the V gene TRBV7-3, with 8 bases aligning to TRBD1. The V gene's germline CDR1 is SGHTA and CDR2 FQGTGA. The trim removed 4 bases at V and 0 bases at J, leaving 2 bases unmatched. The CDR3 extends over 16 amino acids. Written as DNA, the CDR3 is TGTGCCAGCAGCTCCACAGGGGGCTCTGGGGCCAACGTCCTGACTTTC. This codes for CASSSTGGSGANVLTF.

The chain has TRBV11-2 and TRBJ1-1; D is ambiguous. Per the germline V gene, CDR1 is SGHAT and CDR2 is FQNNGV. V was pared by 3 bases and J by 1 base, with 9 bases between. CDR3 length equals 14 residues. CDR3 sequence (DNA): TGTGCCAGCAGCTTGGTTGGGAAGAACACTGAAGCTTTCTTT. This sequence encodes CASSLVGKNTEAFF.

A few counts support this clone. V usage is TRBV5-1 and J usage is TRBJ1-1; D is unclear. V dropped 1 base and J dropped 1 base, with 11 bases sitting between them. This CDR3 contains 15 residues. Per the germline V gene, CDR1 is SGHRS and CDR2 is YFSETQ. The chain's CDR3 is CASSLRETPNTEAFF. CDR3 coding DNA: TGCGCCAGCAGCTTGCGAGAGACACCGAACACTGAAGCTTTCTTT.

The rearrangement joins TRBV18 to TRBJ1-2, with 8 nucleotides matching TRBD1. With 5 bases clipped from V and 8 bases from J, the junction kept 7 bases outside the gene matches. The CDR3 is 13 residues long. Germline-derived CDR1 and CDR2 are KGHSH and LQKENI. The CDR3, as DNA: TGTGCCAGCTCAGAAGGACAGGGATACGGCTACACCTTC. Protein: CASSEGQGYGYTF.

J is TRBJ2-5 and V is TRBV11-2, with D perhaps matching TRBD2 (5 bases). The CDR3 extends over 14 amino acids. In germline, CDR1 is SGHAT, CDR2 FQNNGV. V lost 2 bases, J lost 2 bases, and 9 bases lay in between. Here the CDR3 reads CASSLTGIQETQYF. CDR3 coding DNA: TGTGCCAGCAGCTTAACCGGGATACAAGAGACCCAGTACTTC.

The chain links TRBV25-1 to TRBJ2-6; tentative D call: TRBD1 (5 bases). The germline CDR1 and CDR2 sequences are MGHDK and SYGVNS. With 4 bases removed from V and 4 bases from J, the gap between germline ends came to 14 bases. The CDR3 consists of 16 residues. The CDR3 here is CASSGQTVLGANVLTF. The CDR3 nucleotides are TGTGCCAGCAGTGGCCAGACAGTTCTGGGGGCCAACGTCCTGACTTTC.

The chain recombines TRBV30 with TRBJ1-2; 7 nucleotides match TRBD1. Trimming cost V 0 bases and J 5 bases; bases outside gene matches: 6. The CDR3 is 14 amino acids. Germline V CDR1 and CDR2: GTSNPN, SVGIG (reference sequence). The CDR3 DNA follows: TGTGCCTGGAGTGTACAGTTGACAGGGTATGGCTACACCTTC. Its protein is CAWSVQLTGYGYTF.